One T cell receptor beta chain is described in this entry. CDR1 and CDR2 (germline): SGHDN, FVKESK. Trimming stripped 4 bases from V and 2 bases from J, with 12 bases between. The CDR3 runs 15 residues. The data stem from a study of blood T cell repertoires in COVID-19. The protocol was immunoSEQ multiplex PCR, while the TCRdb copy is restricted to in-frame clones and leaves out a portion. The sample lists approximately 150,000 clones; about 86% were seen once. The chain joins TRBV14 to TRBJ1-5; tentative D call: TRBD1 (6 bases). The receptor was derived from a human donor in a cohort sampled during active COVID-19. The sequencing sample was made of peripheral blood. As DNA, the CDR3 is TGTGCCAGCAGCCCGGGGGGGGCAGGCAATCAGCCCCAGCATTTT. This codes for CASSPGGAGNQPQHF.